The sequence of this TCR beta chain was determined in a study of PD-1 blockade in classical Hodgkin lymphoma. Whole-study context: Intravenous infusions of nivolumab 3 mg/kg reached patients every 2 weeks.

Libraries were prepared by immunoSEQ multiplex PCR; TCRdb keeps only in-frame clonotypes and omits some of them. The sample has tens of thousands of clones; roughly 73% are singletons. General observations from the study: Complete responders' diversity at baseline resembled that of newly diagnosed patients.

V was trimmed by 5 bases and J by 5 bases, leaving 17 bases between them. Germline V CDR1 and CDR2: SGHRS, YFSETQ. The CDR3 has 15 residues. On this clone: Its specificity is not known.

Time point defined: cycle 4 day 1 (C4D1), after about 6 weeks of nivolumab. All the patients suffered relapse after autologous stem cell transplantation, and brentuximab vedotin exposure differed. This TCR was recovered from a human donor with classical Hodgkin lymphoma. Source: peripheral blood mononuclear cells (PBMCs), taken before the fourth cycle of nivolumab. The rearrangement joins TRBV5-1 to TRBJ1-5; the D gene is possibly TRBD1 (6 bases). The CDR3, as DNA: TGCGCCAGCAGTCCAACCGGGACAACATATCAGCCCCAGCATTTT. Its translation is CASSPTGTTYQPQHF.